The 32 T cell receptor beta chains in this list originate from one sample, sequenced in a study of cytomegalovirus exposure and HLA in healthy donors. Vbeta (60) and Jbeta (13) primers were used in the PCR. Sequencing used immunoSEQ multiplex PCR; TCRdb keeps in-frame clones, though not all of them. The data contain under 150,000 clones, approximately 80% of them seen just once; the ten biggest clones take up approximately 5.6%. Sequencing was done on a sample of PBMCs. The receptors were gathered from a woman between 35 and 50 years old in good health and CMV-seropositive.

For the CDR3, the DNA is TGTGCCAGCAGAAAAGCTCAGGGGGCCACTGAAGCTTTCTTT. Amino acids: CASRKAQGATEAFF. The chain employs TRBV6-5 and TRBJ1-1, with 8 bases identical to TRBD1. The CDR3 covers 14 residues. Looked up from germline, CDR1 is MNHEY and CDR2 is SVGAGI. Trimming took 6 bases from V and 4 from J; bases not matched to a gene: 7.

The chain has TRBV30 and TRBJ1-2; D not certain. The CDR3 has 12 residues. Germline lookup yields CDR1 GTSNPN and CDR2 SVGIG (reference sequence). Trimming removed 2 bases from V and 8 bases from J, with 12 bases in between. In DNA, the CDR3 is TGTGCCTGGAGTCCAGGAGGAAGCGGCTACACCTTC. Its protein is CAWSPGGSGYTF.

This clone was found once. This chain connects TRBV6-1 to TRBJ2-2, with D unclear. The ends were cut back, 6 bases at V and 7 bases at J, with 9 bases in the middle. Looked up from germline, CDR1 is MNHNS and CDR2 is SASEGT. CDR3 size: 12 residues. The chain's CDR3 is CASRLRGGELFF. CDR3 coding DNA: TGTGCCAGCAGATTAAGAGGCGGGGAGCTGTTTTTT.

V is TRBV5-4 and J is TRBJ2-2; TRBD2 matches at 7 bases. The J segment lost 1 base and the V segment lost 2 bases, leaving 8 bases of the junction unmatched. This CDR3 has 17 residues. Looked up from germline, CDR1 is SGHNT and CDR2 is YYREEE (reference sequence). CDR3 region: CASSLGASSGNTGELFF. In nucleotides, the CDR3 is TGTGCCAGCAGCTTAGGTGCGTCTAGCGGGAACACCGGGGAGCTGTTTTTT.

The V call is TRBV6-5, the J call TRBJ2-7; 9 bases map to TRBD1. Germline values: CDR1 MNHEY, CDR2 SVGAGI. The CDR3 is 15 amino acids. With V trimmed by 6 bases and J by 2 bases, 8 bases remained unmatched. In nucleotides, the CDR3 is TGTGCCAGCAGGACCGGGACAGGGTCTCCCTACGAGCAGTACTTC. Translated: CASRTGTGSPYEQYF.

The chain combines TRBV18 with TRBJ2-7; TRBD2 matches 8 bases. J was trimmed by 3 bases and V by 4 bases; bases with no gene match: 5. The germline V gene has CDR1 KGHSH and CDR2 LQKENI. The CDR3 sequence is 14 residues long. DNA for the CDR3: TGTGCCAGCTCACTCAACGGGAGGGACTACGAGCAGTACTTC. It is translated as CASSLNGRDYEQYF.

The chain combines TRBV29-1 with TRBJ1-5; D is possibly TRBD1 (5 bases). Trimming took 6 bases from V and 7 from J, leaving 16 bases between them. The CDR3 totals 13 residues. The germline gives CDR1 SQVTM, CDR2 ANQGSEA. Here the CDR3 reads CSVGGGNGQPQHF. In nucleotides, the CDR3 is TGCAGCGTGGGGGGGGGAAATGGGCAGCCCCAGCATTTT.

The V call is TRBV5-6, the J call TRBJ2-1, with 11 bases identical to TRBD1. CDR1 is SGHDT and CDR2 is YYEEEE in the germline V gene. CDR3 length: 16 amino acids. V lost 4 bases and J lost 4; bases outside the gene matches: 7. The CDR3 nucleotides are TGTGCCAGCAGCCCCGACGGGACAGGGGGGTACAATGAGCAGTTCTTC. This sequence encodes CASSPDGTGGYNEQFF.

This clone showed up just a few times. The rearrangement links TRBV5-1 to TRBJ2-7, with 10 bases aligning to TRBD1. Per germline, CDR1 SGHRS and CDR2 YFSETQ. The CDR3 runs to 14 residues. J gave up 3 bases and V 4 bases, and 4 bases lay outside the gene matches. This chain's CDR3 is CASSPGQGYYEQYF. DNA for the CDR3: TGCGCCAGCAGCCCGGGACAGGGGTACTACGAGCAGTACTTC.

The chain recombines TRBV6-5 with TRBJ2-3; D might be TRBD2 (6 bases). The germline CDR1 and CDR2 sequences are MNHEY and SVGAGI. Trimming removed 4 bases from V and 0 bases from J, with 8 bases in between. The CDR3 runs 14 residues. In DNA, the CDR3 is TGTGCCAGCAGTTTTAGCGGTAGCACAGATACGCAGTATTTT. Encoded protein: CASSFSGSTDTQYF.

The CDR3: CASSQDRAYPHYEQYF. The CDR3 DNA sequence: TGCGCCAGCAGCCAAGACAGGGCATATCCTCACTACGAGCAGTACTTC. The chain carries TRBV4-1 and TRBJ2-7; D possibly corresponds to TRBD1 (5 bases). The V and J ends lost 0 bases and 3 bases respectively, with 15 bases between them. Germline V CDR1 and CDR2: MGHRA, YSYEKL. CDR3 length: 16 residues.

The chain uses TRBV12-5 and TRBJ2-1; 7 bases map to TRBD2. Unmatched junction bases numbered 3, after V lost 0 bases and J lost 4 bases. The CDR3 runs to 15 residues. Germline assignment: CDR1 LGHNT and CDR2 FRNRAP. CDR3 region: CASGLVGGSYNEQFF. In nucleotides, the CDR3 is TGTGCTAGTGGTTTGGTGGGCGGGAGTTACAATGAGCAGTTCTTC.

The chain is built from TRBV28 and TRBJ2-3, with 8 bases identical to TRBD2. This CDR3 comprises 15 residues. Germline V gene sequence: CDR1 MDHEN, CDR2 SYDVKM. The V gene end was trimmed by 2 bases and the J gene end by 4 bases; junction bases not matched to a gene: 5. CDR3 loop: CASSLRLARSDTQYF. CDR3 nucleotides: TGTGCCAGCAGTTTACGACTAGCGCGGTCAGATACGCAGTATTTT.

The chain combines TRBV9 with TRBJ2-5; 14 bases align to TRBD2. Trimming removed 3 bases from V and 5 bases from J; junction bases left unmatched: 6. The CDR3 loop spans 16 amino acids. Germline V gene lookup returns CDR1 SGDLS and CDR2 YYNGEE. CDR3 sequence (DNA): TGTGCCAGCAGCGGGGGACTAGCGGGAGTCCTTGAGACCCAGTACTTC. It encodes CASSGGLAGVLETQYF.

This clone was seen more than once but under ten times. CDR3 residues: CASSLGVDGRGSIEQFF. CDR3 DNA sequence: TGTGCCAGCAGCTTAGGGGTGGACGGGAGGGGTTCGATTGAGCAGTTCTTC. V and J are TRBV7-2 and TRBJ2-1, with 8 bases lining up with TRBD2. V shed 1 base and J 9 bases; nucleotides not matched to a gene: 14. This CDR3 is built from 17 residues. Per germline, CDR1 SGHTA and CDR2 FQGNSA.

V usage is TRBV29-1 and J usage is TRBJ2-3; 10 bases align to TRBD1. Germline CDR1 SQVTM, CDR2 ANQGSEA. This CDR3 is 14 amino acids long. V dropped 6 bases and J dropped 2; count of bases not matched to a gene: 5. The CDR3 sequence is CSVRGTGDTDTQYF. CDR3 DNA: TGCAGCGTGAGGGGGACAGGGGACACAGATACGCAGTATTTT.

The CDR3 sequence: CASSLEGGTGAQPQHF. In DNA, the CDR3 is TGTGCCAGCAGCTTAGAAGGGGGAACAGGGGCTCAGCCCCAGCATTTT. This sequence joins TRBV7-9 and TRBJ1-5; 7 bases fit TRBD1. Trimming removed 1 base from V and 6 bases from J; junction bases left unmatched: 9. CDR3 length equals 16 residues. From germline, CDR1 is SEHNR and CDR2 FQNEAQ (reference sequence).

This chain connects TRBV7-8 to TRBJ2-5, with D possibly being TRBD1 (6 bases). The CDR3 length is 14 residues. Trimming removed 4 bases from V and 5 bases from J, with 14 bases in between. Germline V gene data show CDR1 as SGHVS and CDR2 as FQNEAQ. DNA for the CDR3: TGTGCCAGCAGCTCCACAGGGTTTGGGGAGACCCAGTACTTC. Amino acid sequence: CASSSTGFGETQYF. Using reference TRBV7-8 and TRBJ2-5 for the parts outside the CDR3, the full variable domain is GAGVSQSPRYKVAKRGQDVALRCDPISGHVSLFWYQQALGQGPEFLTYFQNEAQLDKSGLPSDRFFAERPEGSVSTLKIQRTQQEDSAVYLCASSSTGFGETQYFGPGTRLLVL.

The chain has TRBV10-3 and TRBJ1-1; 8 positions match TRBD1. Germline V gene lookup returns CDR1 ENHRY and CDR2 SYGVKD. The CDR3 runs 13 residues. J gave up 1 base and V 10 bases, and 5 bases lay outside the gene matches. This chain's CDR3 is CATKGTGNTEAFF. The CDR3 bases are TGTGCCACTAAAGGGACAGGGAACACTGAAGCTTTCTTT.

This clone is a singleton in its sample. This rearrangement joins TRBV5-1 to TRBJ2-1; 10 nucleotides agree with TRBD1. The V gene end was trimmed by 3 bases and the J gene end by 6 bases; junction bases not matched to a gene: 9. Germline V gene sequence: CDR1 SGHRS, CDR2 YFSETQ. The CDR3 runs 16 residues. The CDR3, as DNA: TGCGCCAGCAGCTGGACTGGCGGGACAGGGGCCAATGAGCAGTTCTTC. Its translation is CASSWTGGTGANEQFF. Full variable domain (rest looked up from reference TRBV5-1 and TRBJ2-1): KAGVTQTPRYLIKTRGQQVTLSCSPISGHRSVSWYQQTPGQGLQFLFEYFSETQRNKGNFPGRFSGRQFSNSRSEMNVSTLELGDSALYLCASSWTGGTGANEQFFGPGTRLTVL.

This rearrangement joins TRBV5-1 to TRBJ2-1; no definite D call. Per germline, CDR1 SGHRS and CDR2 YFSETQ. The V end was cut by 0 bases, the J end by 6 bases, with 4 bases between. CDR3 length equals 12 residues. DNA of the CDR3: TGCGCCAGCAGCTTGGGCGTCAATGAGCAGTTCTTC. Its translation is CASSLGVNEQFF. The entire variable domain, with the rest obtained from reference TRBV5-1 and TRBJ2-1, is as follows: KAGVTQTPRYLIKTRGQQVTLSCSPISGHRSVSWYQQTPGQGLQFLFEYFSETQRNKGNFPGRFSGRQFSNSRSEMNVSTLELGDSALYLCASSLGVNEQFFGPGTRLTVL.

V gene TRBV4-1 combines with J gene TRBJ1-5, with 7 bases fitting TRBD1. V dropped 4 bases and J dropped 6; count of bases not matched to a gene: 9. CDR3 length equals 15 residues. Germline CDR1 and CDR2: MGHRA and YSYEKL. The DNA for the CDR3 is TGCGCCAGCAGCCCTCAATGGACAGGCAGTCAGCCCCAGCATTTT. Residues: CASSPQWTGSQPQHF.

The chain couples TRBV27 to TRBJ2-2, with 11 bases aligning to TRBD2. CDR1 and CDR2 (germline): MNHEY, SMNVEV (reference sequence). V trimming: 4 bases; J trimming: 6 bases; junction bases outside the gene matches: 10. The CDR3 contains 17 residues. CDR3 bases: TGTGCCAGCAGTTCTCTAGCGGGAGGATTTAGGGCCGGGGAGCTGTTTTTT. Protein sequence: CASSSLAGGFRAGELFF.

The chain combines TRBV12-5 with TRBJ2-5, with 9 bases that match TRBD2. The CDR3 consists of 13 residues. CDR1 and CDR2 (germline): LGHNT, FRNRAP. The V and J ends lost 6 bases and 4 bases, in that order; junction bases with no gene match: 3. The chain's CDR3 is CASGTSGLETQYF. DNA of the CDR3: TGTGCTAGTGGCACTAGCGGGTTAGAGACCCAGTACTTC.

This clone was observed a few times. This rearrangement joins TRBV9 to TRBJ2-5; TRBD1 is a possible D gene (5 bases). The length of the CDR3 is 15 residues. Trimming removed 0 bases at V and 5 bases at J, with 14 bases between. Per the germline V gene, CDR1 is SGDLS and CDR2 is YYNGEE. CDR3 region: CASSVATAGMETQYF. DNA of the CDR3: TGTGCCAGCAGCGTAGCTACGGCAGGGATGGAGACCCAGTACTTC.

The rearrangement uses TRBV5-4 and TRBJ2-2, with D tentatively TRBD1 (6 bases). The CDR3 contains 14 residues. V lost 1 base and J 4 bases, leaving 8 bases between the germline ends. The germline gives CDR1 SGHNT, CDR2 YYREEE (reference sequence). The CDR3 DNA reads TGTGCCAGCAGCTTGACAGGGAGCACCGGGGAGCTGTTTTTT. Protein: CASSLTGSTGELFF.

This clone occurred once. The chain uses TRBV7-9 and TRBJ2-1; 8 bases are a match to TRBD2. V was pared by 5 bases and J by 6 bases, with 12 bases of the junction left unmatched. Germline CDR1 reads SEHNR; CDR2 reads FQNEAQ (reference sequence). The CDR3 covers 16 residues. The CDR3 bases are TGTGCCAGCAGCCCCCAAACGGTAGCGGGAAGCAATGAGCAGTTCTTC. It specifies CASSPQTVAGSNEQFF.

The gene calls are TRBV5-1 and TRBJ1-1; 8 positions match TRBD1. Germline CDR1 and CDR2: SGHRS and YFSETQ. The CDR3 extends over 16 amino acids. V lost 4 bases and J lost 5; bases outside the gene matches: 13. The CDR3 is CASSDSRGQGETEAFF. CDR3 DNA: TGCGCCAGCAGCGATTCGCGAGGACAGGGTGAAACTGAAGCTTTCTTT.

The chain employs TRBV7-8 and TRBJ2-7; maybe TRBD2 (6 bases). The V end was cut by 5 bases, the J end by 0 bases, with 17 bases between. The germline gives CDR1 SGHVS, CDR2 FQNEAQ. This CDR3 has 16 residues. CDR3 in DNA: TGTGCCAGCAGCAAATATTATAGCGGAAGCTCCTACGAGCAGTACTTC. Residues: CASSKYYSGSSYEQYF. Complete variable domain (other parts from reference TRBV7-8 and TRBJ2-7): GAGVSQSPRYKVAKRGQDVALRCDPISGHVSLFWYQQALGQGPEFLTYFQNEAQLDKSGLPSDRFFAERPEGSVSTLKIQRTQQEDSAVYLCASSKYYSGSSYEQYFGPGTRLTVT.

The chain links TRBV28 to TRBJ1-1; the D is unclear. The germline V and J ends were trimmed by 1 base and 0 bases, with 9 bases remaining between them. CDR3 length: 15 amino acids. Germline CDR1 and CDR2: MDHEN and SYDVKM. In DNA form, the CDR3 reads TGTGCCAGCAGTTTATATAGAATGATGAACACTGAAGCTTTCTTT. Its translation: CASSLYRMMNTEAFF.

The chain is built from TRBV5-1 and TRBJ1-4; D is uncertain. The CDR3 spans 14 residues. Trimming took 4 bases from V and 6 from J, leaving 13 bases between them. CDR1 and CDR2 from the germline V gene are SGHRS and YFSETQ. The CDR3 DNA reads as TGCGCCAGCAGCCGGGAAGGGCCGTATGAAAAACTGTTTTTT. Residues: CASSREGPYEKLFF.

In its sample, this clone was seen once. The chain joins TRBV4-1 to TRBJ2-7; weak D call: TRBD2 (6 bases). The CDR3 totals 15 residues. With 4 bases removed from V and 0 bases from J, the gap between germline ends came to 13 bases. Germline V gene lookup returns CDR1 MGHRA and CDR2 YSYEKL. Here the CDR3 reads CASSRRRDSSYEQYF. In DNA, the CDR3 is TGCGCCAGCAGCCGCCGCCGGGACTCCTCCTACGAGCAGTACTTC.